A single sample gave rise to the 30 T cell receptor beta chains below, sequenced in a study of T cells in Graves' hyperthyroidism and ophthalmopathy. Researchers took RNA transcripts and amplified the TCR beta CDR3 regions from them. Using the HTBI primer set, a first-round RT-PCR was run on the TCR CDR3. One entry per CDR3 protein results from TCRdb running MiXCR on the multiplex PCR reads. The table shows around 600,000 distinct CDR3 sequences, with around 15% occurring only once. The sequencing sample was made of blood. These receptors originate from a woman aged 40-49 years with Graves' ophthalmopathy.

Only a few counts were recorded for this clonotype. This chain joins TRBV6-5 and TRBJ2-2; 9 bases map to TRBD2. Germline loops: CDR1 MNHEY, CDR2 SVGAGI. The CDR3 length is 16 residues. The V segment lost 1 base and the J segment 6 bases; nucleotides outside the gene matches: 6. The CDR3, as DNA: TGTGCCAGCAGTTACTGGGGGACTAGCATACCCGGGGAGCTGTTTTTT. This encodes CASSYWGTSIPGELFF.

This clonotype came up once. Just one base apart from a much larger clone, this may be a read error. The chain combines TRBV12-3 or TRBV12-4 with TRBJ1-2; D is possibly TRBD1 (6 bases). Trimming stripped 8 bases from V and 6 bases from J, with 16 bases between. This CDR3 has 13 residues. CDR3 in DNA: TGTGCCAGCCCCGAGGACAGATCGAATGGCTACACCTTC. Amino acids: CASPEDRSNGYTF.

This clonotype occurred a few times. The gene calls are TRBV24-1 and TRBJ1-5; maybe TRBD1 (5 bases). The V gene lost 4 bases and the J gene lost 5 bases, with 8 bases spanning the gap. Germline lookup yields CDR1 KGHDR and CDR2 SFDVKD. The CDR3 sequence is 13 residues long. The CDR3 loop is CATSEAGYQPQHF. The CDR3 coding sequence is TGTGCCACCAGTGAGGCAGGGTATCAGCCCCAGCATTTT.

This clonotype was counted ten times or more. The chain carries TRBV10-3 and TRBJ2-5; 9 bases match TRBD2. This CDR3 contains 17 residues. Germline CDR1 and CDR2: ENHRY and SYGVKD. J lost 3 bases, V lost 0 bases, and 8 bases had no gene match. The CDR3 DNA reads as TGTGCCATCAGTGAGTCGAATAGCGGGGGAAATGAAGAGACCCAGTACTTC. This encodes CAISESNSGGNEETQYF.

The V gene is TRBV5-1, the J gene TRBJ2-7; the D gene is possibly TRBD1 (5 bases). This CDR3 region has 13 residues. V lost 4 bases and J 4 bases, leaving 12 bases between the germline ends. CDR1 and CDR2 (germline): SGHRS, YFSETQ. The DNA for the CDR3 is TGCGCCAGCAGCCTGGAAGGGGAATACGAGCAGTACTTC. The encoded protein is CASSLEGEYEQYF.

The sample holds many counts of this clonotype. This chain links TRBV12-3 or TRBV12-4 with TRBJ2-7, with 10 positions matching TRBD1. Germline trimming cut 5 bases from V and 5 bases from J; bases unmatched to any gene: 9. The CDR3 totals 15 residues. CDR3 sequence: CASSKAGQGGNEQYF. The DNA for the CDR3 is TGTGCCAGCAGTAAAGCCGGACAGGGGGGCAACGAGCAGTACTTC.

J is TRBJ2-5 and V is TRBV19; TRBD1 might be the D (6 bases). Deletions cut 2 bases from V and 5 bases from J, with 9 bases between. Germline V gene data show CDR1 as LNHDA and CDR2 as SQIVND (reference sequence). The CDR3 has 13 amino acids. The CDR3 region is CASSINRVETQYF. The CDR3, as DNA: TGTGCCAGTAGTATAAACAGGGTGGAGACCCAGTACTTC.

This clonotype occurred many times. This chain joins TRBV11-1 and TRBJ1-4; the match to TRBD1 covers 7 bases. CDR1 and CDR2 (germline): SGHAT, FQDESV (reference sequence). This CDR3 comprises 15 residues. V shed 5 bases, J shed 10 bases, and the junction held 13 bases outside the gene matches. The CDR3 DNA sequence: TGTGCCAGCAGCGACCGGACAGGCCGAGGGGGAAAACTGTTTTTT. It is translated as CASSDRTGRGGKLFF.

In this sample, this clonotype turned up many times. The chain recombines TRBV6-1 with TRBJ1-1; 9 nucleotides agree with TRBD1. CDR1 and CDR2 (germline): MNHNS, SASEGT. This CDR3 comprises 15 residues. Unmatched junction bases numbered 7, after V lost 7 bases and J lost 1 base. CDR3 region: CASTSLQGANTEAFF. DNA of the CDR3: TGTGCCAGCACCTCTTTACAGGGGGCGAACACTGAAGCTTTCTTT.

This clonotype was counted at least ten times. The chain employs TRBV12-3 or TRBV12-4 and TRBJ1-2, with TRBD1 as a possible D gene (5 bases). This CDR3 comprises 13 residues. V lost 5 bases, J lost 6 bases, and 13 bases lay in between. The DNA of the CDR3 is TGTGCCAGCAGTCCTCAGGGATTACATGGCTACACCTTC. Residues: CASSPQGLHGYTF.

The chain employs TRBV9 and TRBJ2-3; D might be TRBD1 (5 bases). CDR3 length: 15 amino acids. Germline lookup yields CDR1 SGDLS and CDR2 YYNGEE. Deletions cut 0 bases from V and 0 bases from J, with 8 bases between. CDR3 sequence: CASSVGGLSTDTQYF. The DNA for the CDR3 is TGTGCCAGCAGCGTAGGGGGCCTAAGCACAGATACGCAGTATTTT.

This clonotype was recorded at least ten times. V is TRBV28 and J is TRBJ2-1; 9 bases agree with TRBD2. This CDR3 has 14 amino acids. Trimming took 6 bases from V and 6 from J; bases not matched to a gene: 6. Germline V gene lookup returns CDR1 MDHEN and CDR2 SYDVKM. For the CDR3, the DNA is TGTGCCAGCAGATGGCGGGGGGGCTCCAATGAGCAGTTCTTC. Translating it yields CASRWRGGSNEQFF.

V and J are TRBV9 and TRBJ2-2; D may match TRBD1 or TRBD2 (5 bases each). In germline, CDR1 is SGDLS, CDR2 YYNGEE. Trimming shortened V by 0 bases and J by 6 bases, and 15 bases separated the two germline ends. CDR3 size: 16 residues. The CDR3 DNA reads TGTGCCAGCAGCGTAGTGGGGACGGCAGCTGCCGGGGAGCTGTTTTTT. This encodes CASSVVGTAAAGELFF.

This clonotype has a handful of counts. This chain links TRBV7-2 with TRBJ2-5; 8 bases map to TRBD1. V trimming: 4 bases; J trimming: 5 bases; junction bases outside the gene matches: 9. CDR3 size: 15 residues. Germline CDR1 reads SGHTA; CDR2 reads FQGNSA. The CDR3 nucleotides are TGTGCCAGCAGCTCCGGACAGGGTCGCTGGGAGACCCAGTACTTC. Protein: CASSSGQGRWETQYF.

This clonotype was picked up many times. The chain employs TRBV20-1 and TRBJ1-5; 7 nucleotides align to TRBD1. The junction had 6 bases not matched to a gene; V was cut back by 0 bases and J by 4 bases. Germline values: CDR1 DFQATT, CDR2 SNEGSKA (reference sequence). The CDR3 consists of 15 residues. The CDR3 loop is CSAREGTAQNQPQHF. In DNA form, the CDR3 reads TGCAGTGCTAGAGAGGGGACAGCCCAAAATCAGCCCCAGCATTTT.

The chain joins TRBV6-2 or TRBV6-3 to TRBJ2-3; 9 nucleotides agree with TRBD2. The V segment lost 8 bases and the J segment 12 bases; nucleotides outside the gene matches: 21. Germline V gene lookup returns CDR1 MNHEY and CDR2 SVGEGT. The CDR3 length is 16 residues. CDR3 protein: CASGTRAGGPTDAQYF. The CDR3 DNA is TGTGCCAGCGGAACTAGAGCGGGAGGACCCACAGATGCACAGTATTTT.

In its sample, this clonotype was seen many times. This sequence joins TRBV2 and TRBJ2-5; 7 bases are shared with TRBD2. J gave up 4 bases and V 6 bases, and 14 bases lay outside the gene matches. This CDR3 comprises 16 residues. Germline CDR1 is SNHLY and CDR2 is FYNNEI. The CDR3 sequence is CASREVWGGGLETQYF. The CDR3 DNA is TGTGCCAGCAGGGAGGTTTGGGGGGGAGGGCTAGAGACCCAGTACTTC.

There are a few counts of this clonotype. This chain connects TRBV30 to TRBJ2-2; no reliable D call. Per germline, CDR1 GTSNPN and CDR2 SVGIG (reference sequence). Deletions cut 3 bases from V and 6 bases from J, with 8 bases between. CDR3 length: 12 amino acids. In DNA form, the CDR3 reads TGTGCCTGGAGGCCCGGCGCCGGGGAGCTGTTTTTT. Translation gives CAWRPGAGELFF.

In regard to this clonotype: A read error may be the cause here, since a much bigger clone is one base away. The chain combines TRBV2 with TRBJ2-3, with 8 bases identical to TRBD1. The CDR3 is made up of 13 amino acids. Germline V gene lookup returns CDR1 SNHLY and CDR2 FYNNEI. In DNA form, the CDR3 reads TGTGTCAGCCTTTCGGGGACAGGCCTTGGGCAGTATTTT. Translation: CVSLSGTGLGQYF.

The J gene is TRBJ2-2, the V gene TRBV5-5; 7 nucleotides match TRBD1. V was clipped by 3 bases and J by 4 bases; unmatched bases: 15. The germline V gene has CDR1 SGHKS and CDR2 YYEKEE (reference sequence). The CDR3 extends over 18 amino acids. CDR3 amino acids: CASSSAADGTDRTGELFF. CDR3 coding DNA: TGTGCCAGCAGCTCAGCCGCTGACGGGACAGACCGCACCGGGGAGCTGTTTTTT.

This clonotype has more than one count but fewer than ten. The chain has TRBV2 and TRBJ2-3; no definite D call. CDR3 length equals 14 residues. V was trimmed by 3 bases and J by 3 bases, leaving 10 bases between them. Germline V gene lookup returns CDR1 SNHLY and CDR2 FYNNEI. DNA for the CDR3: TGTGCCAGCAGTGACTGGTTCGGGACAGATACGCAGTATTTT. Translating gives CASSDWFGTDTQYF.

The V gene is TRBV10-3, the J gene TRBJ2-3; TRBD1 agrees at 11 bases. The V and J ends lost 0 bases and 1 base, in that order; junction bases with no gene match: 0. The CDR3 runs 16 residues. CDR1 and CDR2 from the germline V gene are ENHRY and SYGVKD. The CDR3 DNA reads TGTGCCATCAGTGAGTCGGGACAGGGGGGCACAGATACGCAGTATTTT. Protein: CAISESGQGGTDTQYF.

There are a few counts of this clonotype. This sequence joins TRBV3-1 and TRBJ2-4, with TRBD1 as a possible D gene (6 bases). The germline gives CDR1 LGHDT, CDR2 YNNKEL (reference sequence). The CDR3 loop spans 15 amino acids. V gave up 4 bases and J gave up 6 bases, with 16 bases separating them. CDR3 region: CASSPKGAGANIQYF. CDR3 nucleotide sequence: TGTGCCAGCAGCCCTAAAGGGGCAGGGGCAAACATTCAGTACTTC.

This chain uses TRBV20-1 with TRBJ1-6, with D perhaps TRBD1 (5 bases). Germline CDR1 DFQATT, CDR2 SNEGSKA (reference sequence). Trimming stripped 3 bases from V and 8 bases from J, with 17 bases between. The CDR3 has 15 residues. This CDR3 reads CSASGQEVSDSPLHF. The CDR3 DNA follows: TGCAGTGCTAGCGGACAAGAAGTCTCTGATTCACCCCTCCACTTT.

The chain couples TRBV12-3 or TRBV12-4 to TRBJ1-2; D possibly corresponds to TRBD1 (5 bases). Trimming removed 6 bases from V and 5 bases from J, with 19 bases in between. The CDR3 sequence is 15 residues long. The CDR3 loop is CASSSFPGGWYGYTF. For the CDR3, the DNA is TGTGCCAGCAGCTCTTTCCCCGGGGGTTGGTATGGCTACACCTTC.

This clonotype showed up many times. The chain combines TRBV30 with TRBJ1-2; D possibly corresponds to TRBD1 (5 bases). V lost 4 bases and J lost 6, with 18 bases in between. The CDR3 spans 14 residues. CDR1 GTSNPN and CDR2 SVGIG come from the germline V gene (reference sequence). The CDR3 DNA sequence: TGTGCCTGGATAGGCGGGGGAAGTGAAGATGGCTACACCTTC. Its protein is CAWIGGGSEDGYTF.

The gene calls are TRBV27 and TRBJ2-1; 9 positions agree with TRBD2. After removal of 6 bases from V and 7 bases from J, the junction contained 16 bases not matched to a gene. Germline loops: CDR1 MNHEY, CDR2 SMNVEV (reference sequence). This CDR3 comprises 17 residues. In nucleotides, the CDR3 is TGTGCCAGCAGCCCCTATAGGGCGGGAGGGTTATATAATGAGCAGTTCTTC. Translation: CASSPYRAGGLYNEQFF.

This clonotype occurred many times. Here the CDR3 reads CASILLDTEAFF. CDR3 DNA sequence: TGTGCCAGCATCCTACTTGATACTGAAGCTTTCTTT. This chain joins TRBV7-9 and TRBJ1-1, with D unresolved. There are 12 residues in the CDR3. The germline V gene has CDR1 SEHNR and CDR2 FQNEAQ (reference sequence). Trimming cost V 7 bases and J 5 bases, with 11 bases left between them.

This clonotype was seen more than once but under ten times. The chain joins TRBV6-5 to TRBJ2-2; D might be TRBD2 (8 bases). Germline V gene data show CDR1 as MNHEY and CDR2 as SVGAGI. The CDR3 is 16 amino acids. The V end was cut by 0 bases, the J end by 3 bases, with 11 bases between. This CDR3 is CASSYSGRGHTGELFF. CDR3 in DNA: TGTGCCAGCAGTTACTCCGGGAGGGGGCACACCGGGGAGCTGTTTTTT.

This chain links TRBV27 with TRBJ1-5, with D possibly matching TRBD1 (5 bases). The CDR3 runs 16 residues. Trimming removed 2 bases at V and 5 bases at J, with 16 bases between. Germline V gene lookup returns CDR1 MNHEY and CDR2 SMNVEV (reference sequence). DNA for the CDR3: TGTGCCAGCAGTTTAGGGGGAGCTTTGGGAGATCAGCCCCAGCATTTT. Translated: CASSLGGALGDQPQHF.